This TCR beta chain was identified in a study of T cell changes during pregnancy in multiple sclerosis. This clone is medium-sized within its sample. Generated by immunoSEQ multiplex PCR, the TCRdb table keeps only in-frame clones and is missing some. The sample yields 45,000 to 60,000 clones, around 92% seen once. From germline, CDR1 is MDHEN and CDR2 SYDVKM. The CDR3 runs to 14 residues. The genes are TRBV28 and TRBJ2-7; D may be TRBD1 (6 bases). This TCR came from a female donor with multiple sclerosis, enrolled in a pregnancy study. The sequencing here drew on CD4+ T cells from peripheral blood mononuclear cells, taken in the third trimester of pregnancy. DNA of the CDR3: TGTGGCGTTTCCAGGGACACCGGCTCCTACGAGCAGTACTTC. As protein: CGVSRDTGSYEQYF.